Below are 25 T cell receptor beta chains sequenced from a single sample in a study of shared clonotypes between healthy human individuals. Repertoires were generated with immunoSEQ multiplex PCR, while TCRdb's copy carries only in-frame clones and drops some. The sample lists 1,400,000 or so clones, 98% to 99% occurring once. The source material was naive CD4+ T cells sorted from blood. Subset here: CD45RA+ positively selected. These TCRs come from a young man in good health.

The chain is built from TRBV19 and TRBJ1-2; 9 nucleotides align to TRBD1. The junction had 4 bases not matched to a gene; V was cut back by 1 base and J by 4 bases. CDR3 length equals 15 residues. CDR1 and CDR2 (germline): LNHDA, SQIVND (reference sequence). In DNA form, the CDR3 reads TGTGCCAGTAGTATAGGACGGGGACAGGGCTATGGCTACACCTTC. It yields the protein CASSIGRGQGYGYTF.

This clone was seen once. This sequence joins TRBV5-1 and TRBJ1-2; 9 bases map to TRBD1. This CDR3 contains 15 residues. V lost 3 bases and J lost 5; bases outside the gene matches: 8. CDR1 SGHRS and CDR2 YFSETQ come from the germline V gene. The CDR3 DNA reads TGCGCCAGCAGCTCCACAGGGGGCGGCCCGTATGGCTACACCTTC. It translates to CASSSTGGGPYGYTF.

As DNA, the CDR3 is TGTGCCAGCAGCTTAATGGGCGGGAGGGACTACAATGAGCAGTTCTTC. It is translated as CASSLMGGRDYNEQFF. The chain carries TRBV7-3 and TRBJ2-1, with 9 positions matching TRBD2. The CDR3 totals 16 residues. Germline V gene data show CDR1 as SGHTA and CDR2 as FQGTGA. The junction had 4 bases not matched to a gene; V was cut back by 1 base and J by 3 bases.

The rearrangement links TRBV21-1 to TRBJ1-1. TRBV21-1 is annotated as a pseudogene. The CDR3 covers 14 residues. This CDR3 is CASSPETHDTEAFF. The CDR3 nucleotides read TGTGCCAGCAGCCCTGAGACCCATGACACTGAAGCTTTCTTT.

As regards this clone: A junction end diverges from the germline sequence, so it may reflect a read error. This rearrangement joins TRBV4-1 to TRBJ2-4, with 10 bases that match TRBD2. This CDR3 comprises 17 residues. Germline CDR1 and CDR2: MGHRA and YSYEKL. As DNA, the CDR3 is TGCGCCAGCAGCCACCTTCAAAGCGGGAGGGCCACAAACATTCAGTACTTC. This translates into CASSHLQSGRATNIQYF.

This sequence joins TRBV28 and TRBJ2-2, with D tentatively TRBD1 (6 bases). Germline V gives CDR1 MDHEN, CDR2 SYDVKM. The CDR3 spans 13 residues. In DNA form, the CDR3 reads TGTGCAGTGGGGGCGAGAGTGTACGGGGAGCTGTTTTTT. This translates into CAVGARVYGELFF.

J is TRBJ2-5 and V is TRBV18; tentative D call: TRBD1 (6 bases). This CDR3 comprises 15 residues. Trimming removed 5 bases from V and 1 base from J, with 14 bases in between. CDR1 and CDR2 from the germline V gene are KGHSH and LQKENI. CDR3 DNA sequence: TGTGCCAGCTCATTACAGGGTGCCCTCCAAGAGACCCAGTACTTC. It specifies CASSLQGALQETQYF.

The V gene is TRBV30, the J gene TRBJ2-7; perhaps TRBD2 as D (6 bases). Germline V CDR1 and CDR2: GTSNPN, SVGIG (reference sequence). The CDR3 contains 17 residues. V lost 4 bases, J lost 0 bases, and 22 bases lay in between. CDR3 residues: CAWTLHELGRSSYEQYF. CDR3 nucleotide sequence: TGTGCCTGGACCCTCCACGAACTGGGGAGGAGCTCCTACGAGCAGTACTTC.

Written as DNA, the CDR3 is TGCGCCAGCAGCCAAGACTCTCAGCGGAACACCGGGGAGCTGTTTTTT. It specifies CASSQDSQRNTGELFF. This chain links TRBV4-3 with TRBJ2-2; D gene ambiguous. Germline V gene lookup returns CDR1 LGHNA and CDR2 YSLEER. Trimming took off 0 bases at V and 1 base at J, with 9 bases between the two ends. The CDR3 contains 16 residues.

To note about this clone: This sample also contains other DNA sequences that code for the same CDR3. This chain links TRBV2 with TRBJ2-2; D is unclear. This CDR3 contains 12 residues. Germline-derived CDR1 and CDR2 are SNHLY and FYNNEI. Between the trimmed V and J ends, which lost 4 bases and 3 bases, there was a span of 3 bases. The CDR3 sequence is CASSGHTGELFF. As DNA, the CDR3 is TGTGCCAGCAGTGGACACACCGGGGAGCTGTTTTTT.

V is TRBV5-1 and J is TRBJ1-2; maybe TRBD1 (6 bases). Germline loops: CDR1 SGHRS, CDR2 YFSETQ. The CDR3 covers 12 residues. Trimming stripped 2 bases from V and 6 bases from J, with 8 bases between. The CDR3 here is CASSFNRDGYTF. The CDR3 DNA follows: TGCGCCAGCAGCTTTAACAGGGATGGCTACACCTTC.

This sequence joins TRBV19 and TRBJ1-1; D gene ambiguous. Germline V gene data show CDR1 as LNHDA and CDR2 as SQIVND (reference sequence). The length of the CDR3 is 14 residues. V was shortened by 3 bases and J by 7 bases, with 15 bases between the two germline ends. The CDR3 region is CASSMLGSIIEAFF. The DNA for the CDR3 is TGTGCCAGTAGTATGTTGGGGTCCATTATTGAAGCTTTCTTT. The full variable domain, completed using reference TRBV19 and TRBJ1-1, is DGGITQSPKYLFRKEGQNVTLSCEQNLNHDAMYWYRQDPGQGLRLIYYSQIVNDFQKGDIAEGYSVSREKKESFPLTVTSAQKNPTAFYLCASSMLGSIIEAFFGQGTRLTVV.

The rearrangement uses TRBV7-3 and TRBJ2-7; possibly TRBD2 for D (6 bases). CDR3 size: 15 residues. Trimming pared 5 bases from V and 2 bases from J, leaving 16 bases between. Germline CDR1 reads SGHTA; CDR2 reads FQGTGA. CDR3 in amino acids: CASSLGSGAPYEQYF. The CDR3 nucleotides are TGTGCCAGCAGCCTCGGGAGTGGGGCCCCCTACGAGCAGTACTTC.

The J gene is TRBJ1-5, the V gene TRBV14; 9 bases agree with TRBD1. The CDR3 extends over 17 amino acids. Germline V lookup: CDR1 SGHDN, CDR2 FVKESK. V gave up 2 bases and J gave up 7 bases; unmatched junction bases: 12. CDR3 DNA: TGTGCCAGCAGCCAACCTCCTGGCGGGACAGGGATGCAGCCCCAGCATTTT. As protein: CASSQPPGGTGMQPQHF.

This clone was recorded once. Other DNA sequences within the sample encode an identical CDR3. V is TRBV18 and J is TRBJ1-2; D not certain. Germline CDR1 KGHSH, CDR2 LQKENI. V lost 3 bases and J lost 3, with 8 bases in between. This CDR3 contains 13 residues. CDR3 in amino acids: CASSPGGDYGYTF. CDR3 sequence (DNA): TGTGCCAGCTCACCGGGCGGAGACTATGGCTACACCTTC. Using reference TRBV18 and TRBJ1-2 for the parts outside the CDR3, the full variable domain is NAGVMQNPRHLVRRRGQEARLRCSPMKGHSHVYWYRQLPEEGLKFMVYLQKENIIDESGMPKERFSAEFPKEGPSILRIQQVVRGDSAAYFCASSPGGDYGYTFGSGTRLTVV.

This chain links TRBV28 with TRBJ1-5; D is unclear. The V gene lost 6 bases and the J gene lost 5 bases, with 8 bases spanning the gap. In germline, CDR1 is MDHEN, CDR2 SYDVKM. The CDR3 covers 12 residues. The CDR3 sequence: CASSSSYQPQHF. The CDR3 nucleotides read TGTGCCAGCAGCTCTTCTTATCAGCCCCAGCATTTT.

The rearrangement uses TRBV10-1 and TRBJ2-1; the D is unclear. Between the trimmed V and J ends, which lost 3 bases and 2 bases, there was a span of 8 bases. Germline V CDR1 and CDR2: WNHNN, SYGVQD (reference sequence). This CDR3 has 14 residues. The CDR3, as DNA: TGCGCCAGCAGTGATATACCCACCTACAATGAGCAGTTCTTC. This sequence encodes CASSDIPTYNEQFF.

This clone occurred once. The chain couples TRBV21-1 to TRBJ1-2; the listed D gene, TRBD1, was not tested against the DNA. TRBV21-1 constitutes a pseudogene. This CDR3 comprises 12 residues. The CDR3 DNA reads TGTGCCAGCCGCAAGGGGCAGTACGGCTACACCTTC. Its translation: CASRKGQYGYTF.

The chain has TRBV28 and TRBJ2-7, with D uncertain. V was shortened by 2 bases and J by 0 bases, with 5 bases between the two germline ends. This CDR3 is built from 13 residues. Germline V lookup: CDR1 MDHEN, CDR2 SYDVKM. DNA of the CDR3: TGTGCCAGCAGTTTAGCACACTCCTACGAGCAGTACTTC. It codes for CASSLAHSYEQYF.

The chain joins TRBV5-3 to TRBJ2-2, with 10 positions matching TRBD2. Being an ORF, TRBV5-3 has a function that is uncertain. The CDR3 runs to 17 residues. J lost 1 base, V lost 0 bases, and 3 bases had no gene match. For the CDR3, the DNA is TGTGCCAGAAGCTTGGCTCCTAGCGGGAGGAACACCGGGGAGCTGTTTTTT. It codes for CARSLAPSGRNTGELFF.

DNA for the CDR3: TGTGCCAGCAGCTTAGGGACAGGAAATTCCTACGAGCAGTACTTC. The encoded protein is CASSLGTGNSYEQYF. V is TRBV5-6 and J is TRBJ2-7, with 8 nucleotides matching TRBD1. Germline CDR1 is SGHDT and CDR2 is YYEEEE. The CDR3 has 15 residues. V was pared by 2 bases and J by 1 base, with 5 bases of the junction left unmatched. Variable domain in full (rest from reference TRBV5-6 and TRBJ2-7): DAGVTQSPTHLIKTRGQQVTLRCSPKSGHDTVSWYQQALGQGPQFIFQYYEEEERQRGNFPDRFSGHQFPNYSSELNVNALLLGDSALYLCASSLGTGNSYEQYFGPGTRLTVT.

The rearrangement joins TRBV30 to TRBJ2-7; possible D gene TRBD2, 7 bases. Trimming removed 0 bases from V and 2 bases from J, with 23 bases in between. CDR3 length: 18 residues. Germline V CDR1 and CDR2: GTSNPN, SVGIG (reference sequence). This CDR3 is CAWSVLRSVGGATYEQYF. The DNA of the CDR3 is TGTGCCTGGAGTGTCTTACGCTCCGTGGGGGGGGCTACCTACGAGCAGTACTTC.

The chain has TRBV7-6 and TRBJ2-7; D remains unclear. V was cut by 2 bases and J by 2 bases, with 7 bases left in between. The CDR3 is 13 amino acids. The V gene's germline CDR1 is SGHVS and CDR2 FNYEAQ. For the CDR3, the DNA is TGTGCCAGCAGCTTAACGAAAACCTACGAGCAGTACTTC. This gives the protein CASSLTKTYEQYF.

This clone appeared a single time. V and J are TRBV30 and TRBJ1-5, with D possibly TRBD1 on 5 matching bases. The V gene lost 1 base and the J gene lost 6 bases, with 10 bases spanning the gap. CDR1 is GTSNPN, CDR2 SVGIG, per germline (reference sequence). The CDR3 has 13 residues. DNA of the CDR3: TGTGCCTGGAGTGGCAGGGTGGCTCAGCCCCAGCATTTT. Translating it yields CAWSGRVAQPQHF.

The chain carries TRBV5-8 and TRBJ1-4, with TRBD1 matching over 8 bases. This CDR3 region has 15 residues. Germline CDR1 and CDR2: SGHTS and YDEGEE. V lost 4 bases, J lost 4 bases, and 6 bases stayed unmatched. The CDR3, as DNA: TGTGCCAGCAGCCGTGGGACAGGAGATAATGAAAAACTGTTTTTT. It is translated as CASSRGTGDNEKLFF.